Shown below are 17 T cell receptor beta chains from a single sample sequenced in a study of CD8+CD57+ T cells in acquired aplastic anemia (dated by TCRdb to the late 2010s). Patients chosen for sequencing had shown expansion of CD8+CD57+ cells by flow cytometry. The instrument was an Illumina HiSeq 2000. TCR beta VDJ combination and CDR3 sequence profiling used genomic DNA as the template. Clones were called with MiXCR by TCRdb after fastp trimmed the public reads at Q25, and only in-frame beta chains were retained. Here each entry gathers all rows of one CDR3 protein and keeps the most common genes and DNA. Present in this sample are 120,000 or so distinct CDR3 sequences, about two fifths of which were seen just once. Of the sample, 2% to 3% falls within the top ten clones. The sequenced sample was sorted CD4+, CD8+, or CD8+CD57+ T cells (not recorded which) from PBMCs. Every receptor here comes from a human donor with aplastic anemia.

This clonotype was recorded many times. This rearrangement joins TRBV6-1 to TRBJ1-5, with 8 bases matching TRBD1. The germline CDR1 and CDR2 sequences are MNHNS and SASEGT. The CDR3 is made up of 13 amino acids. Trimming cost V 6 bases and J 5 bases; bases outside gene matches: 3. The CDR3 reads CASSQTGDQPQHF. The CDR3 DNA reads TGTGCCAGCAGCCAGACAGGGGATCAGCCCCAGCATTTT.

In this sample, this clonotype turned up a few times. The chain has TRBV5-1 and TRBJ2-7, with D uncertain. V lost 4 bases and J 3 bases, leaving 8 bases between the germline ends. The CDR3 length is 12 residues. In germline, CDR1 is SGHRS, CDR2 YFSETQ. The CDR3 spells CASSPDLYEQYV. The CDR3, as DNA: TGCGCCAGCAGCCCCGACCTCTACGAGCAGTACGTC.

This clonotype was observed once. CDR3 protein: CASSTSGVNNYGYTF. The CDR3 nucleotides are TGTGCCAGTAGTACCTCAGGGGTTAACAACTATGGCTACACCTTC. The chain combines TRBV19 with TRBJ1-2; D perhaps matches TRBD1 (6 bases). The germline gives CDR1 LNHDA, CDR2 SQIVND (reference sequence). V lost 4 bases to trimming and J lost 2 bases, with 14 bases between them. The CDR3 has 15 amino acids.

The sample holds many counts of this clonotype. The J gene is TRBJ2-1, the V gene TRBV19; TRBD1 aligns across 10 bases. The CDR3 runs 12 residues. The V segment lost 9 bases and the J segment 8 bases; nucleotides outside the gene matches: 4. Germline V gene data show CDR1 as LNHDA and CDR2 as SQIVND (reference sequence). The CDR3 DNA reads as TGTGCCAGCACGGACAGGGGGGATGAGCAGTTCTTC. It encodes CASTDRGDEQFF.

This clonotype was seen a few times. This chain connects TRBV4-1 to TRBJ1-5, with D possibly being TRBD1 (5 bases). CDR1 is MGHRA and CDR2 is YSYEKL in the germline V gene. The CDR3 has 13 amino acids. V was trimmed by 3 bases and J by 6 bases, leaving 9 bases between them. CDR3 nucleotides: TGCGCCAGCAGCCAGAGGGGTGGTCAGCCCCAGCATTTT. Protein sequence: CASSQRGGQPQHF.

This clonotype counts as medium-sized. The CDR3 DNA reads TGTGCCATCAGTGGGGGACTAGCTGAGACCCAGTACTTC. It specifies CAISGGLAETQYF. The genes are TRBV10-3 and TRBJ2-5, with TRBD2 matching 9 bases. Per germline, CDR1 ENHRY and CDR2 SYGVKD. Unmatched junction bases numbered 2, after V lost 4 bases and J lost 5 bases. CDR3 size: 13 residues.

There are many counts of this clonotype. The chain couples TRBV5-1 to TRBJ1-1; maybe TRBD1 (5 bases). The CDR3 runs 15 residues. V was clipped by 7 bases and J by 1 base, with 17 bases between them. Germline V gene lookup returns CDR1 SGHRS and CDR2 YFSETQ. DNA for the CDR3: TGCGCCAGCCAAAGATTTTGGGGGGGGAACACTGAAGCTTTCTTT. Encoded protein: CASQRFWGGNTEAFF. Together with reference TRBV5-1 and TRBJ1-1, the CDR3 gives the full variable domain: KAGVTQTPRYLIKTRGQQVTLSCSPISGHRSVSWYQQTPGQGLQFLFEYFSETQRNKGNFPGRFSGRQFSNSRSEMNVSTLELGDSALYLCASQRFWGGNTEAFFGQGTRLTVV.

V and J are TRBV15 and TRBJ1-1; weak D call: TRBD1 (6 bases). CDR1 and CDR2 from the germline V gene are LNHNV and YYDKDF (reference sequence). Trimming shortened V by 4 bases and J by 2 bases, and 11 bases separated the two germline ends. This CDR3 spans 14 amino acids. CDR3 coding DNA: TGTGCCACCAGCATGGACAGCGTAAACACTGAAGCTTTCTTT. It encodes CATSMDSVNTEAFF.

This clonotype was recorded at least ten times. The chain carries TRBV6-5 and TRBJ2-6; 7 bases fit TRBD1. The ends lost 6 bases at V and 2 bases at J; junction bases unmatched: 7. This CDR3 spans 16 amino acids. Germline lookup yields CDR1 MNHEY and CDR2 SVGAGI. The CDR3 DNA reads as TGTGCCAGCAGCCCTGAGACAGGGACTGGGGCCAACGTCCTGACTTTC. Its protein product is CASSPETGTGANVLTF.

This clonotype was counted at least ten times. The genes are TRBV10-2 and TRBJ2-3, with D unresolved. The CDR3 is made up of 15 amino acids. Trimming left V 7 bases short and J 0 bases short, with 14 bases between. Germline V CDR1 and CDR2: WSHSY, SAAADI. For the CDR3, the DNA is TGCGCCAGCAAAAAAAGTGGCCCTAGCACAGATACGCAGTATTTT. As protein: CASKKSGPSTDTQYF.

This clonotype has ten or more counts. The chain couples TRBV20-1 to TRBJ2-5, with TRBD2 matching 12 bases. J lost 2 bases, V lost 5 bases, and 6 bases had no gene match. The CDR3 totals 15 residues. Per the germline V gene, CDR1 is DFQATT and CDR2 is SNEGSKA (reference sequence). CDR3 sequence reads: CSAARLAGAQETQYF. The DNA for the CDR3 is TGCAGTGCTGCCAGACTAGCGGGAGCTCAAGAGACCCAGTACTTC.

This clonotype was seen only a few times. V and J are TRBV20-1 and TRBJ1-6; TRBD1 might be the D (5 bases). The germline V gene encodes CDR1 DFQATT and CDR2 SNEGSKA (reference sequence). This CDR3 has 13 residues. V was cut by 0 bases and J by 8 bases, with 8 bases left in between. CDR3: CSARDIGDSPLHF. The CDR3 nucleotides are TGCAGTGCTAGAGATATAGGGGATTCACCCCTCCACTTT.

Concerning this clonotype itself: A junction boundary mismatches the germline segment, possibly from a read error. The chain joins TRBV12-5 to TRBJ1-1, with D perhaps matching TRBD1 (5 bases). CDR3 length equals 14 residues. Germline assignment: CDR1 LGHNT and CDR2 FRNRAP. The CDR3 bases are TGTACTAGTGGACCCGGGACGGGCAACACTGAAGCCTTCTTT. It specifies CTSGPGTGNTEAFF. Filled out from reference TRBV12-5 and TRBJ1-1, the complete variable domain reads DARVTQTPRHKVTEMGQEVTMRCQPILGHNTVFWYRQTMMQGLELLAYFRNRAPLDDSGMPKDRFSAEMPDATLATLKIQPSEPRDSAVYFCTSGPGTGNTEAFFGQGTRLTVV.

V and J are TRBV12-3 or TRBV12-4 and TRBJ1-2; 7 nucleotides line up with TRBD1. V lost 6 bases, J lost 6 bases, and 1 base stayed unmatched. There are 11 residues in the CDR3. CDR3 DNA: TGTGCCAGCAGCGACAGGGATGGCTACACCTTC. Protein: CASSDRDGYTF.

This rearrangement joins TRBV2 to TRBJ1-6; 9 positions agree with TRBD1. This CDR3 spans 14 amino acids. Germline V gene sequence: CDR1 SNHLY, CDR2 FYNNEI. Germline trimming cut 3 bases from V and 9 bases from J; bases unmatched to any gene: 3. The CDR3 DNA is TGTGCCAGCAGTGATGGGGACAGGGCTTCACCCCTCCACTTT. It encodes CASSDGDRASPLHF.

This clonotype was seen a single time. V is TRBV11-2 and J is TRBJ2-1; 7 nucleotides line up with TRBD1. This CDR3 has 14 amino acids. Trimming removed 6 bases from V and 5 bases from J; junction bases left unmatched: 7. Germline V CDR1 and CDR2: SGHAT, FQNNGV. CDR3 nucleotide sequence: TGTGCCAGCAGATTCACCGGGACAGACAATGAGCAGTTCTTC. It translates to CASRFTGTDNEQFF.

The rearrangement links TRBV10-3 to TRBJ2-5, with 7 bases fitting TRBD2. V lost 5 bases and J lost 1; bases outside the gene matches: 4. Germline CDR1 reads ENHRY; CDR2 reads SYGVKD. The CDR3 length is 14 residues. The CDR3 coding sequence is TGTGCCATCAGTCGGAGACTAGCCCAAGAGACCCAGTACTTC. This sequence encodes CAISRRLAQETQYF.